This T cell receptor (beta chain) emerged from a study of cytomegalovirus exposure and HLA in healthy donors. Germline V gives CDR1 MGHDK, CDR2 SYGVNS. CDR3 length: 12 residues. Deletions cut 8 bases from V and 3 bases from J, with 10 bases between. Study-wide results and limits: Reports showed the classifier diagnosing cytomegalovirus status with high specificity and sensitivity. Some public TCRs appeared in many individuals, while most sequences were rare.

The protocol was immunoSEQ multiplex PCR, while the TCRdb copy is restricted to in-frame clones and leaves out a portion. The table lists 100,000 to 150,000 clones, approximately 95% of them singletons. Points on this clone: Its specificity is not known.

This chain links TRBV25-1 with TRBJ1-1, with D possibly being TRBD1 (5 bases). The receptor's source is a man younger than 30 in good health and CMV-seronegative. The sample was PBMCs. The CDR3: CASADSHTEAFF. CDR3 coding DNA: TGTGCCAGCGCAGACAGTCACACTGAAGCTTTCTTT.